The clone carrying this TCR beta chain was found many times. Antigen: not known. In TCRdb, the reads were re-called with MiXCR into one record per CDR3 protein. Of approximately 490,000 distinct CDR3 sequences in the sample, approximately 10% were seen once. The CDR3 length is 12 residues. V shed 4 bases and J shed 5 bases, with 9 bases lying between them. CDR1 is SGHTA, CDR2 FQGNSA, per germline. This sample stems from a study of T cell repertoires in cytomegalovirus infection. Overall study: It can be stated that public TCR beta signatures indicated CMV infection as well as a matching HLA type.

Study observations and caveats: CMV carriers having the relevant HLA were flagged by cumulative public TCR beta family frequency.

The chain couples TRBV7-2 to TRBJ2-7; the D is unclear. The sequenced sample was PBMCs. The origin of this receptor is a human donor in good health (CMV status not recorded). Some clones in this sample may be carry-over from other donors' samples. CDR3 residues: CASSSNYHEQYF. The DNA of the CDR3 is TGTGCCAGCAGCTCTAACTACCACGAGCAGTACTTC.